A single sample gave rise to the 3 T cell receptor beta chains below, sequenced in a study of identical twins. TCRdb used MiXCR to reprocess the 5' RACE reads, holding one entry per CDR3 protein. Among some 240,000 distinct CDR3 sequences listed, about 8.9% were seen once. The same data also contributed to another study, on yellow fever vaccine responses in identical twins.

Sequenced material: CD8+ T cells sorted from blood. The receptors originated from a woman aged 18-29 years in good health.

The V gene is TRBV27, the J gene TRBJ1-2; tentative D call: TRBD1 (6 bases). The germline gives CDR1 MNHEY, CDR2 SMNVEV (reference sequence). The CDR3 extends over 14 amino acids. The V gene lost 8 bases and the J gene lost 5 bases, with 18 bases spanning the gap. CDR3: CASLPPGQRYGYTF. The DNA of the CDR3 is TGTGCCAGCCTACCCCCCGGACAGCGATATGGCTACACCTTC.

This clonotype was picked up a small number of times. CDR3 sequence reads: CASSSLLDSNSPLHF. CDR3 in DNA: TGTGCCAGCAGCTCATTACTGGACTCTAATTCACCCCTCCACTTT. The rearrangement links TRBV7-2 to TRBJ1-6; no clear D. CDR3 size: 15 residues. Trimming pared 4 bases from V and 6 bases from J, leaving 13 bases between. Germline CDR1 SGHTA, CDR2 FQGNSA.

This clonotype was seen a handful of times. The CDR3 is CASSPPGDYYNEQFF. In DNA, the CDR3 is TGTGCCAGCAGCCCCCCGGGGGACTACTACAATGAGCAGTTCTTC. V is TRBV3-1 and J is TRBJ2-1, with 7 bases fitting TRBD2. Germline CDR1 reads LGHDT; CDR2 reads YNNKEL (reference sequence). CDR3 length equals 15 residues. V shed 4 bases, J shed 3 bases, and the junction held 6 bases outside the gene matches.